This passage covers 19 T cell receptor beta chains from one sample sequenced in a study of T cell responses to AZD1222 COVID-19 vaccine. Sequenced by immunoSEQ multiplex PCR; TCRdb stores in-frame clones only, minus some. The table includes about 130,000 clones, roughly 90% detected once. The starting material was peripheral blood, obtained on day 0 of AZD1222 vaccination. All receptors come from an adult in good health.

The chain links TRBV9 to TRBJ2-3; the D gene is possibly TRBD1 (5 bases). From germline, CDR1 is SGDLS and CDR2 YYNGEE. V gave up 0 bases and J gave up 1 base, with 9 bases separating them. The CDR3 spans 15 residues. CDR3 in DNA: TGTGCCAGCAGCGTAGCGACAGCCCGCACAGATACGCAGTATTTT. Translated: CASSVATARTDTQYF.

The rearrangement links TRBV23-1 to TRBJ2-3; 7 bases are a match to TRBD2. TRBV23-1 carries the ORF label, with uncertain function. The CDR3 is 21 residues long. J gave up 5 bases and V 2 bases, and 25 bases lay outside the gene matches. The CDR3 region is CASSQAPLKGLYARGGDTQYF. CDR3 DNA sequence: TGCGCCAGCAGTCAAGCCCCTCTGAAGGGACTATACGCCCGTGGCGGAGATACGCAGTATTTT.

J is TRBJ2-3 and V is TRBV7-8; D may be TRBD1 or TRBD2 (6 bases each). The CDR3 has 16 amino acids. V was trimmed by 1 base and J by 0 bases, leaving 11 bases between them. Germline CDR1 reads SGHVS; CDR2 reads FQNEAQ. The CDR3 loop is CASSLGTGASTDTQYF. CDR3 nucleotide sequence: TGTGCCAGCAGCTTAGGTACGGGGGCTAGCACAGATACGCAGTATTTT.

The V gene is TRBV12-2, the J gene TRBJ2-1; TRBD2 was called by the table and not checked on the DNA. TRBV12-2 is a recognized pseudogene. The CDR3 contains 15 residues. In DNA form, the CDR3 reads TGTGCAAGTCGCTTAGTCCTAGCGGGAATAAATGAGCAGTTCTTC. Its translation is CASRLVLAGINEQFF.

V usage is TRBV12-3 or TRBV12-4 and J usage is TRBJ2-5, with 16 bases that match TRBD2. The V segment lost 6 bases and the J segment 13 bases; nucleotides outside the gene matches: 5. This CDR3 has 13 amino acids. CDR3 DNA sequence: TGTGCCAGCAGGGGACTAGCGGGAGGGGGGATGTACTTC. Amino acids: CASRGLAGGGMYF.

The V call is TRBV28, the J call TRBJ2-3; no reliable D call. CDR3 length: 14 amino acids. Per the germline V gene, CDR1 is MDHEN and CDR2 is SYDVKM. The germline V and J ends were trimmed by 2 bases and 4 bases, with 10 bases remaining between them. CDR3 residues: CASSLVKPPDTQYF. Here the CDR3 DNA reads TGTGCCAGCAGTTTAGTGAAGCCCCCAGATACGCAGTATTTT. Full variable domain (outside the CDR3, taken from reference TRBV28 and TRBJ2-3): DVKVTQSSRYLVKRTGEKVFLECVQDMDHENMFWYRQDPGLGLRLIYFSYDVKMKEKGDIPEGYSVSREKKERFSLILESASTNQTSMYLCASSLVKPPDTQYFGPGTRLTVL.

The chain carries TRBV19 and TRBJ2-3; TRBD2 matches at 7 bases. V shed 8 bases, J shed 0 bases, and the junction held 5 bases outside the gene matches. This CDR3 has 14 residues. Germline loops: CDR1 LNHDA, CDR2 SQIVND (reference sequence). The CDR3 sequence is CASGRDYSTDTQYF. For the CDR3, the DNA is TGTGCCAGTGGAAGGGACTACAGCACAGATACGCAGTATTTT.

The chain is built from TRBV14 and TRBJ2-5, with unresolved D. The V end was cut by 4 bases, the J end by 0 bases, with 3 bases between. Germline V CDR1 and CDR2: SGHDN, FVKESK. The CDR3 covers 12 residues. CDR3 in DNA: TGTGCCAGCAGCCGGTACCAAGAGACCCAGTACTTC. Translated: CASSRYQETQYF.

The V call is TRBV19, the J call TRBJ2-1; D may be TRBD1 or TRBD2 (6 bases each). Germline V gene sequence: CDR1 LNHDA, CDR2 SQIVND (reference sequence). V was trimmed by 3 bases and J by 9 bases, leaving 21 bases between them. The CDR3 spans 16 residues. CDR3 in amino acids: CASSIHRDTGVGEQFF. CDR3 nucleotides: TGTGCCAGTAGTATCCACCGGGACACGGGGGTCGGTGAGCAGTTCTTC.

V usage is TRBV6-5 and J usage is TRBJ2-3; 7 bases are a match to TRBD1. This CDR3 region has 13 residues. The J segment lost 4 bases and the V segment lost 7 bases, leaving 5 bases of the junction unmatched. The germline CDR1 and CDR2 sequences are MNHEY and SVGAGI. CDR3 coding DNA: TGTGCCAGCATGAACAGGGGCCCAGATACGCAGTATTTT. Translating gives CASMNRGPDTQYF.

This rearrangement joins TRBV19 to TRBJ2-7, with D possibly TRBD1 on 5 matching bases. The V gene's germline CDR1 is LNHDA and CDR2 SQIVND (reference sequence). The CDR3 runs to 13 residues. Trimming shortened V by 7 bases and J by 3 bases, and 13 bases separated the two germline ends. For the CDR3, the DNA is TGTGCCAGTAATCCAGGACACGGCTACGAGCAGTACTTC. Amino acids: CASNPGHGYEQYF.

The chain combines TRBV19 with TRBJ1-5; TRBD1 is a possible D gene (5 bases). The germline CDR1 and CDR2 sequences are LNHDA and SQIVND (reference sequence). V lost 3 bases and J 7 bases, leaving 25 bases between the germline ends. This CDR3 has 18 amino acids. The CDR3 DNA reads TGTGCCAGTAGTATGGTGGTGGGTTCCGGCAGGGCAAGACAGCCCCAGCATTTT. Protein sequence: CASSMVVGSGRARQPQHF. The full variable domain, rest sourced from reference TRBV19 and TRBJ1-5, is DGGITQSPKYLFRKEGQNVTLSCEQNLNHDAMYWYRQDPGQGLRLIYYSQIVNDFQKGDIAEGYSVSREKKESFPLTVTSAQKNPTAFYLCASSMVVGSGRARQPQHFGDGTRLSIL.

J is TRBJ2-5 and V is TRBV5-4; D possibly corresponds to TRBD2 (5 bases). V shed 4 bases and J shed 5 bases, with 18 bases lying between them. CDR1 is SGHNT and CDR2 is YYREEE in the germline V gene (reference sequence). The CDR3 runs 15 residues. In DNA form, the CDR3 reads TGTGCCAGCAGCCCACCCGGGGTTAGAAGGGAGACCCAGTACTTC. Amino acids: CASSPPGVRRETQYF.

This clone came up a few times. This CDR3 reads CASSLAAPRTNEKLFF. The CDR3 DNA sequence: TGTGCCAGCAGTTTAGCGGCGCCGAGGACTAATGAAAAACTGTTTTTT. This sequence joins TRBV6-5 and TRBJ1-4, with D unresolved. The germline gives CDR1 MNHEY, CDR2 SVGAGI. The CDR3 has 16 amino acids. Trimming left V 4 bases short and J 2 bases short, with 14 bases between.

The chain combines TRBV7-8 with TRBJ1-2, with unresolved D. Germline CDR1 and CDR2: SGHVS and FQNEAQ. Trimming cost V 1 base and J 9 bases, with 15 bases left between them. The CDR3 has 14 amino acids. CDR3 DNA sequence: TGTGCCAGCAGCTTAGTCGGCCAGAATTCGCGCTACACCTTC. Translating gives CASSLVGQNSRYTF.

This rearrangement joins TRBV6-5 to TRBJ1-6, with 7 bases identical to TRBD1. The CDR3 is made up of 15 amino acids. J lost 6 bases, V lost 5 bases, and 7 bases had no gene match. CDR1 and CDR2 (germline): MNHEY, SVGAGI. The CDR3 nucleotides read TGTGCCAGCAGTCCGTACAGGGGAGGTAATTCACCCCTCCACTTT. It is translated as CASSPYRGGNSPLHF.

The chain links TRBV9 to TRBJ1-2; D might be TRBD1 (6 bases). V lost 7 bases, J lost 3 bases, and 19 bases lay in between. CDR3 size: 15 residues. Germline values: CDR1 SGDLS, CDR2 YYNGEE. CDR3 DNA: TGTGCCAGCGCCCCAGGGGACGACGGGTACTATGGCTACACCTTC. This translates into CASAPGDDGYYGYTF.

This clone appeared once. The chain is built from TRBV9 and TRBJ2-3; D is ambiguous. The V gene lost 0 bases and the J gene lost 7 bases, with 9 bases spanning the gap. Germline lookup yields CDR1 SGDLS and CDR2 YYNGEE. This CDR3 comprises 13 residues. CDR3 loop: CASSVGEAHTQYF. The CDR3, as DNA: TGTGCCAGCAGCGTAGGAGAAGCGCATACGCAGTATTTT. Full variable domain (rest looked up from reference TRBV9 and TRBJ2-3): DSGVTQTPKHLITATGQRVTLRCSPRSGDLSVYWYQQSLDQGLQFLIQYYNGEERAKGNILERFSAQQFPDLHSELNLSSLELGDSALYFCASSVGEAHTQYFGPGTRLTVL.

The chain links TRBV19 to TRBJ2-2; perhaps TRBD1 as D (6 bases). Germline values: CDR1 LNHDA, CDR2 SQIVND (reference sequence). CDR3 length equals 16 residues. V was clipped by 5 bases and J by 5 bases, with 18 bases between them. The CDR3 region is CASSGGTQGWTGELFF. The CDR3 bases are TGTGCCAGTAGTGGGGGTACACAGGGATGGACCGGGGAGCTGTTTTTT. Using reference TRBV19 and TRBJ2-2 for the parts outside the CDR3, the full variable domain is DGGITQSPKYLFRKEGQNVTLSCEQNLNHDAMYWYRQDPGQGLRLIYYSQIVNDFQKGDIAEGYSVSREKKESFPLTVTSAQKNPTAFYLCASSGGTQGWTGELFFGEGSRLTVL.